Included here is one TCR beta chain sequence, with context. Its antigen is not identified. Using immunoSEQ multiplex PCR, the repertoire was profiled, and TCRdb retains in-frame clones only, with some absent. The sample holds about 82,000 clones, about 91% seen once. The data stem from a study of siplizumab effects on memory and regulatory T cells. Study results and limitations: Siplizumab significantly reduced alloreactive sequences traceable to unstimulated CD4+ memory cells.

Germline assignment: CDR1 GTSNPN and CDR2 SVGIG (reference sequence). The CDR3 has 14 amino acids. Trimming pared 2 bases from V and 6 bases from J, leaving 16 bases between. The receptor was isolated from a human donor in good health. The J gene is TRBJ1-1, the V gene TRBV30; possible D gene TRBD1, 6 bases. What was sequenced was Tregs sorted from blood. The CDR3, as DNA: TGTGCCTGGAGTACCGACAGGAGGCTTGCTGAAGCTTTCTTT. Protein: CAWSTDRRLAEAFF.